This T cell receptor beta chain came from a study of cytomegalovirus exposure and HLA in healthy donors (dated by TCRdb to between 2016 and 2019). In the study overall: According to a later analysis, the 100 to 150 validation repertoires were produced on the same platform as the approximately 620 repertoires of the first cohort. The aim of the study was to test whether cataloging public T cell receptors could identify signatures of past pathogen exposure. Along with the approximately 700-subject first cohort, a separate validation cohort of over a hundred different subjects was used. The study combined high-throughput TCR immunosequencing, statistical association of individual TCRs with disease status, and machine learning to predict cytomegalovirus infection status.

Library construction relied on the immunoSEQ multiplex PCR assay. Turning to the authors' computational methods: A statistical classification framework was developed to diagnose cytomegalovirus status using the catalog of TCR beta chain sequences. TCRdb's version of the immuneACCESS table is confined to in-frame rearrangements and falls short of the full clone set. An unresolved V gene accounts for under half of the shortfall where checked; the remainder is of unknown origin. The D gene and trimming were derived from the DNA, and the V and J assignments and clone size from that table. The sample contains roughly 60,000 clones, roughly 94% of them found a single time. 5.8% of the sample is in the top ten clones. The donors were included in the validation cohort of over a hundred subjects, a group kept apart from the roughly 670-subject first cohort. Note on this clone: What this receptor recognizes is not known. Within one base of it there is no much larger clone, and no base qualities were kept.

What the research found in general, with its limitations: The study listed 164 TCR beta chains as associated with cytomegalovirus. All 120 or so repertoires were used to score co-occurrence in the validation cohort in a later analysis, because that analysis had no HLA typing for the cohort. Subsequent analysis determined that TCRs grouped into clusters in the first cohort also showed a tendency toward co-occurrence across the 120 or so validation repertoires, and approximately 93% of cluster scores exceeded 0. A few of the identified cytomegalovirus-associated TCR beta chains were confirmed in vitro to be specific for cytomegalovirus antigens. Across donors, most TCR sequences were observed very rarely, whereas some public TCRs were present in many individuals. According to the authors, the approach could potentially be generalized to other disease states and immunological phenotypes. Cytomegalovirus status was reported to be diagnosed by the classifier with high specificity and sensitivity in both the original and validation cohorts.

Sequencing was performed on PBMCs. The sequence was collected from a young woman in good health and CMV-seropositive.

The DNA reads TGTGCCAGCAGCGACAGACTAGGACGCCAAGAGACCCAGTACTTC. It codes for CASSDRLGRQETQYF. Rearrangement joined TRBV7-8 to TRBJ2-5; the D segment could be TRBD2, given 6 matching bases. From cysteine to phenylalanine, the CDR3 is 15 amino acids long. The sequence is cut down to CDR3 DNA, 45 bases in frame from base 1. V gives up 5 bases and J gives up 1 base, and the segment between their germline ends measures 14 bases. Reading the germline V gene gives CDR1 SGHVS and CDR2 FQNEAQ. The full variable domain, completed from the reference TRBV7-8 and TRBJ2-5 proteins outside the CDR3, reads GAGVSQSPRYKVAKRGQDVALRCDPISGHVSLFWYQQALGQGPEFLTYFQNEAQLDKSGLPSDRFFAERPEGSVSTLKIQRTQQEDSAVYLCASSDRLGRQETQYFGPGTRLLVL.